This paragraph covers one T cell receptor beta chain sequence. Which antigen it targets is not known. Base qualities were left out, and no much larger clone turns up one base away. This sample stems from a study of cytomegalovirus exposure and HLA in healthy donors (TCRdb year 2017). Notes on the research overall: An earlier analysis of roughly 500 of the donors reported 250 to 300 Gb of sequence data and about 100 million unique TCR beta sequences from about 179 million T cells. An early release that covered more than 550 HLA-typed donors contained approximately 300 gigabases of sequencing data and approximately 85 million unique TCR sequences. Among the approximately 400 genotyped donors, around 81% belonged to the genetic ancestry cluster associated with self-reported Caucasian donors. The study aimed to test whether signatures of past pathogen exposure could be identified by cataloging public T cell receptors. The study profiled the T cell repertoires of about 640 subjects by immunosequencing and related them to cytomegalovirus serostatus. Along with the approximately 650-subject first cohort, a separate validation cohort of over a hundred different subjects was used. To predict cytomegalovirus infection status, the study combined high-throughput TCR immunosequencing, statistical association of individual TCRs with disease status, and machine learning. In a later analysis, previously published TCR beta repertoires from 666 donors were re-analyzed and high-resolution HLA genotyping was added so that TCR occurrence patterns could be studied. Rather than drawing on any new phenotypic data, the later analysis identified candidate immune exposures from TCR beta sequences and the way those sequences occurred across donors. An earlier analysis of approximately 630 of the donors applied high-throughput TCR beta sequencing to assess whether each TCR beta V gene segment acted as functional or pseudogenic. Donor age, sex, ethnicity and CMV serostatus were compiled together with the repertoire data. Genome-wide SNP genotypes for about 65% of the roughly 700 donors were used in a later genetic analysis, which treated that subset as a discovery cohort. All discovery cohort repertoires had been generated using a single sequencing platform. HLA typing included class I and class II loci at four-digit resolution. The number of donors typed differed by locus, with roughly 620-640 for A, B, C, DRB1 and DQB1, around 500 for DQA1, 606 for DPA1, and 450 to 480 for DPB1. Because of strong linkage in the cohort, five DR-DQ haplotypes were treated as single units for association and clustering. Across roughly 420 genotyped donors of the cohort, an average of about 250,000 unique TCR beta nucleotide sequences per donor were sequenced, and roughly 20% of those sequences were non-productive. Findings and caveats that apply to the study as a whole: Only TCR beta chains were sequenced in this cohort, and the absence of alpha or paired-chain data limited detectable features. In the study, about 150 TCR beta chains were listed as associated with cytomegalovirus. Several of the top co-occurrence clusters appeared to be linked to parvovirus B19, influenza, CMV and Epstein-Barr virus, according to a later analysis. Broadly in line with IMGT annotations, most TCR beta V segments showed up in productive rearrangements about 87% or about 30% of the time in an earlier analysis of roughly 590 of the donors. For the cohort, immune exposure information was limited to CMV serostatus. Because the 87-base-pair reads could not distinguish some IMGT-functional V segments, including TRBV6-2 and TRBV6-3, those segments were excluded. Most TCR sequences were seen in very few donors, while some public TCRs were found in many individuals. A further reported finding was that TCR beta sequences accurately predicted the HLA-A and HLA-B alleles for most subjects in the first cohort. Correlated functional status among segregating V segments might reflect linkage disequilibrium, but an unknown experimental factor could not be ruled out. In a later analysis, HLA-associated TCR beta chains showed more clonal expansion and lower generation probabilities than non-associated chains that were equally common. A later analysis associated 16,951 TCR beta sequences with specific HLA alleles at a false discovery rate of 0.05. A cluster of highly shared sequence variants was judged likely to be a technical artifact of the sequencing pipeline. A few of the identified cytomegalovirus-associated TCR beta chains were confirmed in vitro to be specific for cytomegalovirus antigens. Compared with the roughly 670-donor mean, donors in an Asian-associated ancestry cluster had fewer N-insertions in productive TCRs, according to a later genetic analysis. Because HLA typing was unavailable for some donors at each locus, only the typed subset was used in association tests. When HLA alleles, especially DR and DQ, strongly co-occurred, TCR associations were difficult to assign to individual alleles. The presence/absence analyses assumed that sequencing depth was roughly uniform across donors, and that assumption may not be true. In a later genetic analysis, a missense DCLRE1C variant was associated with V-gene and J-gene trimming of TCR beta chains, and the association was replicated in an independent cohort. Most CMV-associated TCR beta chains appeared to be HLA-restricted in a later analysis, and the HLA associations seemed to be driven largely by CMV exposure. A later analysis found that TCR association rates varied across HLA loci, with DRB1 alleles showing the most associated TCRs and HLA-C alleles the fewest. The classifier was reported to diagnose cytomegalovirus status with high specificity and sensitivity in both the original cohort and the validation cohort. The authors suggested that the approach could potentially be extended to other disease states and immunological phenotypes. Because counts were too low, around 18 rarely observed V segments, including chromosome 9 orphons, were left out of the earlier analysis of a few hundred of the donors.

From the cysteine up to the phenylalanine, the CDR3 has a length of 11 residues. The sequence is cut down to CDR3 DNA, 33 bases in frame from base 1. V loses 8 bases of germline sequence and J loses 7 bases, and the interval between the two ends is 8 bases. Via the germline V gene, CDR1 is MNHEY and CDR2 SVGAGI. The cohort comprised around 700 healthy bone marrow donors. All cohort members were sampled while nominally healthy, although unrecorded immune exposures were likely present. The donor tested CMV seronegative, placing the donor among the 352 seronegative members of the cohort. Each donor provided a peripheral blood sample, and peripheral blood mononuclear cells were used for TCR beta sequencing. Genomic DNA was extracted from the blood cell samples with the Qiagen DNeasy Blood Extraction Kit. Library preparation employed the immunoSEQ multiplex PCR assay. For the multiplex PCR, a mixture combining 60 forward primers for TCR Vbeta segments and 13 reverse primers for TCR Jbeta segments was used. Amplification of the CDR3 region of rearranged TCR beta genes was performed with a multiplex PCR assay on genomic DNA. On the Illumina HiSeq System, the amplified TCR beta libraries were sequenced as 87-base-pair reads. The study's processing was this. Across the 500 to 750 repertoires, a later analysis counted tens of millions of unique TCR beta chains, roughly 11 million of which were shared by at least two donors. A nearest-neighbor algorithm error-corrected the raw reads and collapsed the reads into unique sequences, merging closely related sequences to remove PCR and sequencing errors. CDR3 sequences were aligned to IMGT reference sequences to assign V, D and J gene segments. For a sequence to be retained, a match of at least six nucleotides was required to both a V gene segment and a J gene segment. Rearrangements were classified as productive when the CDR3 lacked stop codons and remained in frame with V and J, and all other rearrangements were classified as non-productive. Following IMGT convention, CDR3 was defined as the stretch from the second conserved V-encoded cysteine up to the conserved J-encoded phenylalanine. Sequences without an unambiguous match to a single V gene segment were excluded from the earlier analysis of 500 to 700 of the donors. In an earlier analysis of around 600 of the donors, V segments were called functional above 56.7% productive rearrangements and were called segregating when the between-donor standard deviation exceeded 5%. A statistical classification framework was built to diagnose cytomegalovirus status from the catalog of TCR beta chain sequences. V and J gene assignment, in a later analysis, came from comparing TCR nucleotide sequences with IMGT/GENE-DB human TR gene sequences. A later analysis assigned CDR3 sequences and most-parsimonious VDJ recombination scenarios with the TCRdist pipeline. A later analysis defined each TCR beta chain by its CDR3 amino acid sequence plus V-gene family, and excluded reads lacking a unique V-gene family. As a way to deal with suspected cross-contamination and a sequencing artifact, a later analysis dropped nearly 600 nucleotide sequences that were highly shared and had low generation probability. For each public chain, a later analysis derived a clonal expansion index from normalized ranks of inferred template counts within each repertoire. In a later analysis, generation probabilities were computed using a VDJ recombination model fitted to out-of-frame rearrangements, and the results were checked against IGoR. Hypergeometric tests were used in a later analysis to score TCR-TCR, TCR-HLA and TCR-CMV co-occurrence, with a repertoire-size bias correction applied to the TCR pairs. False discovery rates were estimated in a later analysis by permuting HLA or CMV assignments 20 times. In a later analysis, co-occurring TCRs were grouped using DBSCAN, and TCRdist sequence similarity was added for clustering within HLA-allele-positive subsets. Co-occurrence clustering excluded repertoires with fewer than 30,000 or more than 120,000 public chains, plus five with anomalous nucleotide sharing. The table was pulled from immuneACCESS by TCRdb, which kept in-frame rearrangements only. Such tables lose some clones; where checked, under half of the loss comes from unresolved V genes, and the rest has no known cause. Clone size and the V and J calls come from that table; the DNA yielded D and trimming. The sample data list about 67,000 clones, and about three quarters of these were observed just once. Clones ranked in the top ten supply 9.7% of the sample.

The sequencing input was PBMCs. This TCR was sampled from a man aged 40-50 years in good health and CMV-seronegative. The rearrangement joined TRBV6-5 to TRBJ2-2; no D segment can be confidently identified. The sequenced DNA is TGTGCCAGCCGCGGAAACGGGGAGCTGTTTTTT. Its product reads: CASRGNGELFF.